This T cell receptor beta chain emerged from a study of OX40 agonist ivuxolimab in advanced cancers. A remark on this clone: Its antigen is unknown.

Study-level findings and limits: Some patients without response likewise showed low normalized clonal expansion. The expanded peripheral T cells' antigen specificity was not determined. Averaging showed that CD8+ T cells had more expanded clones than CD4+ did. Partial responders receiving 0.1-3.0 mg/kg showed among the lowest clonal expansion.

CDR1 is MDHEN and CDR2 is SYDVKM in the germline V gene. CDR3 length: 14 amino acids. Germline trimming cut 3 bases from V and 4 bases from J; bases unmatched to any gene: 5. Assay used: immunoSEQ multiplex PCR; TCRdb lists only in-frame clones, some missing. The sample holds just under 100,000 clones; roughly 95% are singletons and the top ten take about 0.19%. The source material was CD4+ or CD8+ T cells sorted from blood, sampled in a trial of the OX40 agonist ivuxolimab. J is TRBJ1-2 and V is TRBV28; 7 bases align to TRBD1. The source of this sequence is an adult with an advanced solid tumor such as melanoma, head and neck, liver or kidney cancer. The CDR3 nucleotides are TGTGCCAGCAGTTTGGGCAGGGGGGCCTATGGCTACACCTTC. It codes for CASSLGRGAYGYTF.